Presented here are 20 T cell receptor beta chains from one specimen sequenced in a study of blood T cell repertoires in COVID-19. Clones were sequenced by immunoSEQ multiplex PCR, and TCRdb holds only the in-frame ones, with some missing. Among about 140,000 clones listed, around four fifths were seen once. Sequencing was done on a sample of peripheral blood. The receptors derive from a human donor in a cohort sampled during active COVID-19.

The chain couples TRBV5-6 to TRBJ1-5; no definite D call. V was clipped by 0 bases and J by 6 bases, with 7 bases between them. Germline loops: CDR1 SGHDT, CDR2 YYEEEE. The CDR3 is made up of 13 amino acids. CDR3 in amino acids: CASSLVGSQPQHF. The CDR3 DNA reads TGTGCCAGCAGCTTGGTTGGGAGTCAGCCCCAGCATTTT.

The chain links TRBV29-1 to TRBJ1-2, with D maybe TRBD1 (5 bases). CDR1 is SQVTM, CDR2 ANQGSEA, per germline. The CDR3 has 12 amino acids. Trimming left V 4 bases short and J 2 bases short, with 8 bases between. The CDR3 bases are TGCAGCGTTGGGTCAGGGAACTATGGCTACACCTTC. This sequence encodes CSVGSGNYGYTF.

This sequence joins TRBV4-2 and TRBJ1-2; 7 nucleotides align to TRBD1. The CDR3 extends over 17 amino acids. The germline CDR1 and CDR2 sequences are LGHNA and YNFKEQ. V shed 0 bases and J 8 bases; nucleotides not matched to a gene: 15. The chain's CDR3 is CASSQDLFGQRGHGYTF. CDR3 DNA: TGTGCCAGCAGCCAAGATCTGTTTGGCCAGAGGGGGCACGGCTACACCTTC.

The gene calls are TRBV24-1 and TRBJ2-1; TRBD2 matches 8 bases. Germline values: CDR1 KGHDR, CDR2 SFDVKD. Trimming at V came to 0 bases and at J to 8 bases, leaving 8 bases not matched to a gene. CDR3 length: 16 amino acids. CDR3 residues: CATSDLGREGQYEQFF. The CDR3 nucleotides are TGTGCCACCAGTGATTTGGGACGGGAGGGCCAATATGAGCAGTTCTTC.

V is TRBV28 and J is TRBJ2-7; 9 bases map to TRBD2. Germline V gene data show CDR1 as MDHEN and CDR2 as SYDVKM. The CDR3 totals 17 residues. After removal of 4 bases from V and 3 bases from J, the junction contained 13 bases not matched to a gene. CDR3 coding DNA: TGTGCCAGCAGTTCCGGCGGCTGGTCTAGCGGGATCTACGAGCAGTACTTC. Its translation: CASSSGGWSSGIYEQYF.

The chain carries TRBV28 and TRBJ1-2; 7 bases map to TRBD1. The germline V gene has CDR1 MDHEN and CDR2 SYDVKM. CDR3 size: 14 residues. Germline trimming cut 5 bases from V and 0 bases from J; bases unmatched to any gene: 3. CDR3 in amino acids: CASSAGTANYGYTF. In DNA, the CDR3 is TGTGCCAGCAGTGCCGGGACAGCTAACTATGGCTACACCTTC.

The CDR3 loop reads CASSFGRVSTEAFF. The CDR3 region has the DNA TGTGCCAGTAGTTTCGGGAGGGTGAGCACTGAAGCTTTCTTT. The chain combines TRBV19 with TRBJ1-1; D uncertain. The V gene's germline CDR1 is LNHDA and CDR2 SQIVND (reference sequence). V lost 5 bases to trimming and J lost 4 bases, with 14 bases between them. CDR3 size: 14 residues.

The sample holds a few counts of this clone. The rearrangement uses TRBV6-2 or TRBV6-3 and TRBJ2-1; 8 bases match TRBD2. CDR1 is MNHEY and CDR2 is SVGEGT in the germline V gene. The CDR3 is 15 amino acids. Trimming cost V 6 bases and J 9 bases; bases outside gene matches: 13. The chain's CDR3 is CASSPVTSVRGEQFF. In DNA, the CDR3 is TGTGCCAGCAGCCCGGTGACTAGCGTCAGGGGTGAGCAGTTCTTC.

With regard to this clone: The same CDR3 can be traced to other DNA sequences in this sample. This chain connects TRBV5-1 to TRBJ2-7, with a possible D match to TRBD1 (5 bases). This CDR3 has 14 residues. V lost 3 bases and J 0 bases, leaving 10 bases between the germline ends. Germline V gives CDR1 SGHRS, CDR2 YFSETQ. CDR3 sequence (DNA): TGCGCCAGCAGCTCGGGCGACAGCTCCTACGAGCAGTACTTC. This encodes CASSSGDSSYEQYF.

This chain joins TRBV6-6 and TRBJ2-7; 10 bases align to TRBD1. This CDR3 is built from 15 residues. Germline V CDR1 and CDR2: MNHNY, SVGAGI (reference sequence). The J segment lost 6 bases and the V segment lost 1 base, leaving 6 bases of the junction unmatched. CDR3: CASSYYGTGDLEQYF. The CDR3 bases are TGTGCCAGCAGTTACTACGGGACAGGGGACCTCGAGCAGTACTTC.

The chain joins TRBV11-2 to TRBJ1-1; D not certain. The CDR3 length is 14 residues. Germline lookup yields CDR1 SGHAT and CDR2 FQNNGV. Trimming took off 5 bases at V and 6 bases at J, with 16 bases between the two ends. CDR3 DNA sequence: TGTGCCAGCAGCCGTTCTGTTTGGGCTCCTGAAGCTTTCTTT. Amino acid sequence: CASSRSVWAPEAFF.

The chain uses TRBV5-1 and TRBJ1-2, with D perhaps TRBD1 (6 bases). This CDR3 comprises 16 residues. With 4 bases removed from V and 5 bases from J, the gap between germline ends came to 21 bases. Germline V gives CDR1 SGHRS, CDR2 YFSETQ. In nucleotides, the CDR3 is TGCGCCAGCAGCCCACATGGGTCAGGGGATGCATATGGCTACACCTTC. Protein: CASSPHGSGDAYGYTF.

The chain couples TRBV24-1 to TRBJ2-2; 7 nucleotides match TRBD2. Germline V lookup: CDR1 KGHDR, CDR2 SFDVKD. CDR3 size: 15 residues. V lost 2 bases to trimming and J lost 5 bases; unmatched junction nucleotides: 4. The DNA for the CDR3 is TGTGCCACCAGTGATTCTAGGACTAGGACCGGGGAGCTGTTTTTT. Its protein is CATSDSRTRTGELFF.

The rearrangement joins TRBV3-1 (or the pseudogene TRBV3-2) to TRBJ2-3; D gene unclear. Germline lookup yields CDR1 LGHDT and CDR2 YNNKEL (reference sequence). CDR3 length equals 13 residues. V gave up 4 bases and J gave up 2 bases, with 7 bases separating them. The CDR3 spells CASSRPPTDTQYF. The CDR3 DNA reads as TGTGCCAGCAGCCGTCCTCCCACAGATACGCAGTATTTT.

V and J are TRBV7-8 and TRBJ2-5; 9 bases agree with TRBD2. J was trimmed by 5 bases and V by 1 base; bases with no gene match: 5. CDR1 is SGHVS, CDR2 FQNEAQ, per germline. This CDR3 region has 15 residues. The CDR3 here is CASSLEAGGSETQYF. Here the CDR3 DNA reads TGTGCCAGCAGCTTAGAAGCGGGAGGCTCTGAGACCCAGTACTTC. Drawing the rest from reference TRBV7-8 and TRBJ2-5, the complete variable domain is GAGVSQSPRYKVAKRGQDVALRCDPISGHVSLFWYQQALGQGPEFLTYFQNEAQLDKSGLPSDRFFAERPEGSVSTLKIQRTQQEDSAVYLCASSLEAGGSETQYFGPGTRLLVL.

V usage is TRBV7-2 and J usage is TRBJ2-7, with 7 positions matching TRBD1. This CDR3 has 15 residues. Germline CDR1 SGHTA, CDR2 FQGNSA. Trimming at V came to 4 bases and at J to 7 bases, leaving 13 bases not matched to a gene. DNA of the CDR3: TGTGCCAGCAGCTCGTGGACAGGTGCAATAAGGGAGCAGTACTTC. The encoded protein is CASSSWTGAIREQYF.

Notes on this clone: The same CDR3 is also encoded by other DNA sequences in this sample. The chain carries TRBV3-1 (or the pseudogene TRBV3-2) and TRBJ1-2, with D perhaps TRBD1 (5 bases). V gave up 3 bases and J gave up 3 bases, with 8 bases separating them. Germline V gene data show CDR1 as LGHDT and CDR2 as YNNKEL (reference sequence). The CDR3 runs to 13 residues. The CDR3 sequence is CASSHRVDYGYTF. CDR3 nucleotides: TGTGCCAGCAGCCACAGGGTGGACTATGGCTACACCTTC.

The chain links TRBV7-8 to TRBJ1-1; D is possibly TRBD1 (6 bases). Between the trimmed V and J ends, which lost 5 bases and 1 base, there was a span of 8 bases. The CDR3 consists of 13 residues. Germline V gene sequence: CDR1 SGHVS, CDR2 FQNEAQ. CDR3 DNA: TGTGCCAGCAGCAAGGACAGGAACACTGAAGCTTTCTTT. It codes for CASSKDRNTEAFF. Using reference TRBV7-8 and TRBJ1-1 for the parts outside the CDR3, the full variable domain is GAGVSQSPRYKVAKRGQDVALRCDPISGHVSLFWYQQALGQGPEFLTYFQNEAQLDKSGLPSDRFFAERPEGSVSTLKIQRTQQEDSAVYLCASSKDRNTEAFFGQGTRLTVV.

The table lists this clone with a few counts. The CDR3 bases are TGTGCCAGCAGCCCTAGTGGTAGCGGGAGAAATGAGCAGTTCTTC. Protein sequence: CASSPSGSGRNEQFF. V usage is TRBV11-2 and J usage is TRBJ2-1; 9 bases match TRBD2. The CDR3 covers 15 residues. Germline lookup yields CDR1 SGHAT and CDR2 FQNNGV. Trimming at V came to 5 bases and at J to 7 bases, leaving 9 bases not matched to a gene. Drawing the rest from reference TRBV11-2 and TRBJ2-1, the complete variable domain is EAGVAQSPRYKIIEKRQSVAFWCNPISGHATLYWYQQILGQGPKLLIQFQNNGVVDDSQLPKDRFSAERLKGVDSTLKIQPAKLEDSAVYLCASSPSGSGRNEQFFGPGTRLTVL.

V usage is TRBV5-5 and J usage is TRBJ2-1; 10 nucleotides agree with TRBD2. The CDR3 is 17 amino acids. Germline values: CDR1 SGHKS, CDR2 YYEKEE (reference sequence). J was trimmed by 4 bases and V by 1 base; bases with no gene match: 8. CDR3 sequence: CASSLKRGTSDYNEQFF. The DNA for the CDR3 is TGTGCCAGCAGCTTGAAGCGAGGGACTAGCGATTACAATGAGCAGTTCTTC.